The rows below give T cell receptor beta chains drawn from one sample of a study of beta chain features in type 1 diabetes. Data came from immunoSEQ multiplex PCR; TCRdb stores just in-frame clones and leaves some out. This table has around 500,000 clones, around 30% appearing once. Sequencing used naive CD4+ T cells from blood. These receptors were collected from a man between 18 and 29 years old in good health. Both conserved end residues are part of each CDR3. The D gene is left open where the match is weak. Clone size is stated in some rows and not others, as once, few, many or a class when expanded.

d_call	j_call	clone_size	v_call	cdr3_aa	cdr3_nt
-	TRBJ2-3	-	TRBV5-4	CASRRTSSTDTQYF	TGTGCCAGCAGACGTACTTCTAGCACAGATACGCAGTATTTT
TRBD1	TRBJ2-5	-	TRBV20-1	CRGDRQETQYF	TGCAGGGGGGACAGACAAGAGACCCAGTACTTC
-	TRBJ1-4	few	TRBV14	CASSRGTNEKLFF	TGTGCCAGCAGCCGGGGGACTAATGAAAAACTGTTTTTT
TRBD1	TRBJ1-2	-	TRBV7-9	CASSRQGDYGYTF	TGTGCCAGCAGCCGGCAGGGGGACTATGGCTACACCTTC
TRBD1	TRBJ2-6	-	TRBV30	CAWSARQGDPGANVLTF	TGTGCCTGGAGTGCCCGACAGGGGGACCCCGGGGCCAACGTCCTGACTTTC
-	TRBJ2-7	few	TRBV5-1	CASSLEAGRSEQYF	TGCGCCAGCAGCTTGGAAGCAGGGAGGAGCGAGCAGTACTTC
-	TRBJ1-2	-	TRBV30	CAWSSGAGYGYTF	TGTGCCTGGAGTTCAGGGGCTGGCTATGGCTACACCTTC
-	TRBJ2-1	-	TRBV5-1	CASSWAGSSYNEQFF	TGCGCCAGCAGCTGGGCGGGAAGCTCCTACAATGAGCAGTTCTTC
-	TRBJ2-1	-	TRBV27	CASSFSYNEQFF	TGTGCCAGCAGTTTCTCCTACAATGAGCAGTTCTTC
-	TRBJ2-2	few	TRBV9	CASSVRDTGELFF	TGTGCCAGCAGCGTGAGAGACACCGGGGAGCTGTTTTTT
-	TRBJ1-5	-	TRBV28	CASSLSRYSNQPQHF	TGTGCCAGCAGTTTGTCTCGGTATAGCAATCAGCCCCAGCATTTT
-	TRBJ2-1	-	TRBV30	CAWRIGFRLSEQFF	TGTGCCTGGAGAATAGGTTTCAGGCTCAGTGAGCAGTTCTTC
-	TRBJ2-7	-	TRBV11-2	CASSLVRDEQYF	TGTGCCAGCAGCTTAGTGCGGGACGAGCAGTACTTC
TRBD1	TRBJ2-7	-	TRBV6-5	CASSFGTGNEQYF	TGTGCCAGCAGTTTCGGGACAGGGAACGAGCAGTACTTC
TRBD1	TRBJ2-7	few	TRBV19	CASRPPGQGYEQYF	TGTGCCAGTAGACCTCCGGGACAGGGCTACGAGCAGTACTTC
TRBD1	TRBJ2-1	once	TRBV7-9	CASRAGTGVYNEQFF	TGTGCCAGCAGGGCCGGGACAGGAGTTTACAATGAGCAGTTCTTC
-	TRBJ1-1	-	TRBV30	CAWTFMNTEAFF	TGTGCCTGGACGTTCATGAACACTGAAGCTTTCTTT
TRBD2	TRBJ2-1	-	TRBV11-2	CASSLGLAGWNEQFF	TGTGCCAGCAGCTTAGGACTAGCGGGATGGAATGAGCAGTTCTTC
-	TRBJ2-7	-	TRBV4-1	CASSQVTAAKEQYF	TGCGCCAGCAGCCAAGTGACAGCGGCTAAGGAGCAGTACTTC
-	TRBJ2-1	-	TRBV7-7	CASSFGLQGSYNEQFF	TGTGCCAGCAGCTTCGGGTTACAGGGTTCCTACAATGAGCAGTTCTTC
-	TRBJ2-7	few	TRBV9	CASSPGLGGDEQYF	TGTGCCAGCAGCCCGGGACTGGGTGGAGACGAGCAGTACTTC
-	TRBJ2-3	few	TRBV29-1	CSVDEGTQYF	TGCAGCGTCGATGAGGGCACGCAGTATTTT
TRBD2	TRBJ2-7	-	TRBV10-3	CAIRSSGTNYEQYF	TGTGCCATCAGGAGTAGCGGGACTAATTACGAGCAGTACTTC
-	TRBJ1-1	-	TRBV20-1	CSARAGRAFF	TGCAGTGCTAGGGCCGGGAGGGCTTTCTTT